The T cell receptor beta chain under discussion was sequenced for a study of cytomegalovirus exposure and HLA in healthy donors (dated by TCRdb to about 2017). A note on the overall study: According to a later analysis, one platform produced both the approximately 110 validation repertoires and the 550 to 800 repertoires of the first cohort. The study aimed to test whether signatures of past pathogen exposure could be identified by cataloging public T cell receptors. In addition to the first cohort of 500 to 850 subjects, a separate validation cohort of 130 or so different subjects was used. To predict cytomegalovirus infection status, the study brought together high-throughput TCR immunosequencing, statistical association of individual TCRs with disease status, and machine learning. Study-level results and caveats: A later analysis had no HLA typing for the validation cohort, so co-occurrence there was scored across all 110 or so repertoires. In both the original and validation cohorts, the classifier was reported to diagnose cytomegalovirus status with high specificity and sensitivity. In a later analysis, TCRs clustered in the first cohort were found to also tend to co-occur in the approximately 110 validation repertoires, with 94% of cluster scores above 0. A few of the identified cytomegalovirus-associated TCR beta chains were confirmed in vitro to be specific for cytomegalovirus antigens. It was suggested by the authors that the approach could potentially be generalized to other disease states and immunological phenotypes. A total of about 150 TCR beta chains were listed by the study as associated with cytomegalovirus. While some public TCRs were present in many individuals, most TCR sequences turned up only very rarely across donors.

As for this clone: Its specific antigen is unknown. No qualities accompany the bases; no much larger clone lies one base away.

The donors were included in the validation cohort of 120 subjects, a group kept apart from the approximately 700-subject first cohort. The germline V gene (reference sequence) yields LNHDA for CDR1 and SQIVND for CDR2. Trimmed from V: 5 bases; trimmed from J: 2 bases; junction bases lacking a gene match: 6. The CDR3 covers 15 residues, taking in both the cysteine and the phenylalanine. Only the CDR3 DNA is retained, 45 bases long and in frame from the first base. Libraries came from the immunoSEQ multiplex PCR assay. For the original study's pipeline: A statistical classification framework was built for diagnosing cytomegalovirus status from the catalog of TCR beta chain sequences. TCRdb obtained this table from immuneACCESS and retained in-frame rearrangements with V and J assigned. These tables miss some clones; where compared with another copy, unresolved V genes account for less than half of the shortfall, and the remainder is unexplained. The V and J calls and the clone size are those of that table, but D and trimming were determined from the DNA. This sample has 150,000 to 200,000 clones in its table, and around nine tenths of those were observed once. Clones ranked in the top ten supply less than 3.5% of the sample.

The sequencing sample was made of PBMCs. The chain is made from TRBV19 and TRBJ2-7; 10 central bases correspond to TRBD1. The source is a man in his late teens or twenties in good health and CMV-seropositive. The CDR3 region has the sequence CASSAGQGGAYEQYF. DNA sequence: TGTGCCAGTAGTGCCGGACAGGGGGGAGCCTACGAGCAGTACTTC.